Each of the 22 T cell receptor beta chains below was sequenced from the same sample in a study of T cell repertoires in cytomegalovirus infection. TCRdb re-analysed the reads in MiXCR, keeping a single row per CDR3 protein. Of about 260,000 distinct CDR3 sequences in the sample, about an eighth were seen once. Sequencing used PBMCs. The receptors stem from a human donor in good health (CMV status not recorded). Some clones in this sample may be carry-over from other donors' samples.

The chain uses TRBV2 and TRBJ2-5; D gene ambiguous. This CDR3 comprises 15 residues. V lost 6 bases and J lost 5, with 19 bases in between. Germline V gives CDR1 SNHLY, CDR2 FYNNEI. The CDR3 DNA follows: TGTGCCAGCAGCCTAATCCGGACCCACATCGAGACCCAGTACTTC. It is translated as CASSLIRTHIETQYF.

Many counts were recorded for this clonotype. The rearrangement uses TRBV7-8 and TRBJ2-3; tentative D call: TRBD1 (6 bases). Germline V gene data show CDR1 as SGHVS and CDR2 as FQNEAQ. Trimming pared 4 bases from V and 2 bases from J, leaving 19 bases between. The length of the CDR3 is 17 residues. In nucleotides, the CDR3 is TGTGCCAGCAGCTCAAGACCGGGACAACGTATCACAGATACGCAGTATTTT. Protein: CASSSRPGQRITDTQYF.

This clonotype showed up many times. V and J are TRBV5-1 and TRBJ1-1, with D maybe TRBD1 (6 bases). The CDR3 loop spans 15 amino acids. V lost 1 base and J lost 2, with 12 bases in between. The germline CDR1 and CDR2 sequences are SGHRS and YFSETQ. The CDR3 region is CASSLLSGANTEAFF. CDR3 nucleotide sequence: TGCGCCAGCAGCTTGCTATCAGGGGCAAACACTGAAGCTTTCTTT. Full variable domain (missing parts from reference TRBV5-1 and TRBJ1-1): KAGVTQTPRYLIKTRGQQVTLSCSPISGHRSVSWYQQTPGQGLQFLFEYFSETQRNKGNFPGRFSGRQFSNSRSEMNVSTLELGDSALYLCASSLLSGANTEAFFGQGTRLTVV.

This clonotype turned up a few times. This chain uses TRBV19 with TRBJ2-1; 9 bases align to TRBD2. The CDR3 sequence is 18 residues long. Germline trimming cut 4 bases from V and 6 bases from J; bases unmatched to any gene: 16. CDR1 and CDR2 from the germline V gene are LNHDA and SQIVND (reference sequence). CDR3 nucleotide sequence: TGTGCCAGTAGTAACAATTCCCCGGGACTAGCTGGGGTCAATGAGCAGTTCTTC. Protein: CASSNNSPGLAGVNEQFF. Filled out from reference TRBV19 and TRBJ2-1, the complete variable domain reads DGGITQSPKYLFRKEGQNVTLSCEQNLNHDAMYWYRQDPGQGLRLIYYSQIVNDFQKGDIAEGYSVSREKKESFPLTVTSAQKNPTAFYLCASSNNSPGLAGVNEQFFGPGTRLTVL.

The J gene is TRBJ2-1, the V gene TRBV3-1; perhaps TRBD2 as D (5 bases). Looked up from germline, CDR1 is LGHDT and CDR2 is YNNKEL (reference sequence). V lost 0 bases and J lost 0, with 12 bases in between. The CDR3 is made up of 17 amino acids. CDR3 region: CASSQDEGFVSYNEQFF. CDR3 nucleotide sequence: TGTGCCAGCAGCCAAGATGAGGGCTTTGTCTCCTACAATGAGCAGTTCTTC.

This clonotype came up a few times. The V gene is TRBV20-1, the J gene TRBJ1-2; 9 bases align to TRBD1. From germline, CDR1 is DFQATT and CDR2 SNEGSKA (reference sequence). With V trimmed by 6 bases and J by 5 bases, 7 bases remained unmatched. There are 13 residues in the CDR3. This CDR3 is CSAKLTGGYGYTF. Written as DNA, the CDR3 is TGCAGTGCCAAGTTGACAGGGGGGTATGGCTACACCTTC.

Only a few counts were recorded for this clonotype. A much larger clone is a single base away; this may be a read error. V gene TRBV7-2 combines with J gene TRBJ2-3, with D unresolved. The germline CDR1 and CDR2 sequences are SGHTA and FQGNSA. The CDR3 has 11 residues. CDR3 in amino acids: CASSLSHTLYF. Written as DNA, the CDR3 is TGTGCCAGCAGCTTATCGCATACGCTGTATTTT.

This clonotype was recorded many times. V gene TRBV12-3 or TRBV12-4 combines with J gene TRBJ2-7; 8 nucleotides match TRBD1. The CDR3 contains 14 residues. The V segment lost 4 bases and the J segment 2 bases; nucleotides outside the gene matches: 4. DNA for the CDR3: TGTGCCAGCAGTTCCGGGACAGGACCCTACGAGCAGTACTTC. Protein product: CASSSGTGPYEQYF.

V is TRBV7-9 and J is TRBJ2-6; 8 nucleotides line up with TRBD1. Germline loops: CDR1 SEHNR, CDR2 FQNEAQ (reference sequence). V shed 5 bases and J 2 bases; nucleotides not matched to a gene: 8. The CDR3 sequence is 17 residues long. The CDR3 DNA is TGTGCCAGCAGCCCTAGGCCAGGGGGCGCTGGGGCCAACGTCCTGACTTTC. The encoded protein is CASSPRPGGAGANVLTF.

This clonotype has ten or more counts. The gene calls are TRBV7-6 and TRBJ2-5; no clear D. Germline-derived CDR1 and CDR2 are SGHVS and FNYEAQ. The CDR3 length is 14 residues. V was trimmed by 2 bases and J by 1 base, leaving 8 bases between them. The CDR3 region has the DNA TGTGCCAGCAGCTTAAGACTGGCCCAAGAGACCCAGTACTTC. This encodes CASSLRLAQETQYF.

The rearrangement uses TRBV19 and TRBJ1-6; D is uncertain. V was trimmed by 3 bases and J by 5 bases, leaving 8 bases between them. CDR1 and CDR2 from the germline V gene are LNHDA and SQIVND (reference sequence). The CDR3 runs to 14 residues. The CDR3 region has the DNA TGTGCCAGTAGTATTGGAGGTAATAATTCACCCCTCCACTTT. It encodes CASSIGGNNSPLHF.

This clonotype was counted between two and nine times. The chain is built from TRBV6-2 or TRBV6-3 and TRBJ2-5; TRBD2 aligns across 16 bases. Germline V gene sequence: CDR1 MNHEY, CDR2 SVGEGT. The CDR3 extends over 18 amino acids. V trimming: 8 bases; J trimming: 6 bases; junction bases outside the gene matches: 15. CDR3 DNA: TGTGCCAGCCTGACCGGGACTAGCGGGAGGGGACCGATGAAGACCCAGTACTTC. This codes for CASLTGTSGRGPMKTQYF.

This clonotype was observed many times. The chain has TRBV7-2 and TRBJ2-3; 9 nucleotides agree with TRBD2. CDR3 length: 15 residues. The J segment lost 2 bases and the V segment lost 5 bases, leaving 5 bases of the junction unmatched. Germline assignment: CDR1 SGHTA and CDR2 FQGNSA. CDR3 region: CASSAASGVTDTQYF. The CDR3 nucleotides are TGTGCCAGCAGCGCGGCTAGCGGGGTCACAGATACGCAGTATTTT.

The chain links TRBV3-1 to TRBJ2-1, with unresolved D. The germline CDR1 and CDR2 sequences are LGHDT and YNNKEL (reference sequence). This CDR3 has 16 amino acids. Trimming stripped 0 bases from V and 0 bases from J, with 9 bases between. The CDR3 DNA reads as TGTGCCAGCAGCCAAGATCACCGAGGCTCCTACAATGAGCAGTTCTTC. Its translation: CASSQDHRGSYNEQFF.

This chain connects TRBV11-2 to TRBJ1-5; D call uncertain. The CDR3 runs 13 residues. Germline CDR1 SGHAT, CDR2 FQNNGV. Trimming left V 5 bases short and J 7 bases short, with 12 bases between. CDR3 bases: TGTGCCAGCAGCGCTAGTGGTGTCCAGCCCCAGCATTTT. Protein product: CASSASGVQPQHF.

At least ten counts were recorded for this clonotype. This chain connects TRBV7-3 to TRBJ1-1; 9 nucleotides align to TRBD1. The ends lost 3 bases at V and 1 base at J; junction bases unmatched: 6. Germline V gives CDR1 SGHTA, CDR2 FQGTGA. This CDR3 is built from 16 residues. The CDR3 here is CASSFTGGVRNTEAFF. The CDR3 DNA reads TGTGCCAGCAGCTTCACAGGGGGCGTTAGGAACACTGAAGCTTTCTTT.

V and J are TRBV7-2 and TRBJ2-3; D is unresolved. CDR1 is SGHTA and CDR2 is FQGNSA in the germline V gene. The CDR3 has 16 residues. The V and J ends lost 1 base and 3 bases respectively, with 14 bases between them. DNA for the CDR3: TGTGCCAGCAGCTTAGGTTTCACTCGTGGGACAGATACGCAGTATTTT. This encodes CASSLGFTRGTDTQYF.

Ten or more counts support this clonotype. This sequence joins TRBV6-6 and TRBJ2-3; D gene unclear. Germline assignment: CDR1 MNHNY and CDR2 SVGAGI (reference sequence). The ends were cut back, 6 bases at V and 0 bases at J, with 7 bases in the middle. CDR3 length equals 13 residues. The CDR3 region is CASRDSSTDTQYF. CDR3 coding DNA: TGTGCCAGCAGGGATTCTAGCACAGATACGCAGTATTTT.

The genes are TRBV4-3 and TRBJ1-2, with 8 bases identical to TRBD1. Per germline, CDR1 LGHNA and CDR2 YSLEER. After removal of 3 bases from V and 2 bases from J, the junction contained 2 bases not matched to a gene. The CDR3 consists of 14 residues. The chain's CDR3 is CASSHRQGNYGYTF. The DNA for the CDR3 is TGCGCCAGCAGCCACAGACAGGGGAACTATGGCTACACCTTC.

In its sample, this clonotype was seen many times. This chain connects TRBV7-2 to TRBJ1-1, with 7 bases identical to TRBD1. Losses at the gene ends were 2 bases for V and 5 bases for J; bases not matched to a gene: 5. Germline V CDR1 and CDR2: SGHTA, FQGNSA. The CDR3 contains 14 residues. The CDR3 here is CASSLKGASTEAFF. CDR3 DNA sequence: TGTGCCAGCAGCTTAAAGGGGGCGAGTACTGAAGCTTTCTTT.

This clonotype was recorded at least ten times. V gene TRBV6-5 combines with J gene TRBJ2-5; either TRBD1 or TRBD2 may supply D (5 bases each). V was clipped by 8 bases and J by 6 bases, with 22 bases between them. The CDR3 is made up of 15 amino acids. Germline CDR1 MNHEY, CDR2 SVGAGI. Written as DNA, the CDR3 is TGTGCCAGCTCCCCGGGGACGTTGGGGGAAAAGACCCAGTACTTC. Translation gives CASSPGTLGEKTQYF.

This clonotype was observed a handful of times. The chain recombines TRBV29-1 with TRBJ1-1; possibly TRBD1 for D (5 bases). The CDR3 runs 14 residues. Germline CDR1 SQVTM, CDR2 ANQGSEA. The V end was cut by 6 bases, the J end by 5 bases, with 19 bases between. In nucleotides, the CDR3 is TGCAGCGTCAAAGGGACTTTACCGGATACTGAAGCTTTCTTT. It translates to CSVKGTLPDTEAFF.